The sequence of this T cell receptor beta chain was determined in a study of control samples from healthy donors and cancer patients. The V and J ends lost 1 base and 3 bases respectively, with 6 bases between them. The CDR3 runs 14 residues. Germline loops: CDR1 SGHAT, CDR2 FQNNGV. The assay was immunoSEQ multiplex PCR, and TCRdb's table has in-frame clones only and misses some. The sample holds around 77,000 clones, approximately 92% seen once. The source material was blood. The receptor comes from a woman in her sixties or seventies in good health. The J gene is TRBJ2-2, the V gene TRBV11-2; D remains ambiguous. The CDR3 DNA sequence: TGTGCCAGCAGCTTAGGATTGGACACCGGGGAGCTGTTTTTT. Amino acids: CASSLGLDTGELFF. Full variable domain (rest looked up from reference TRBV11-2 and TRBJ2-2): EAGVAQSPRYKIIEKRQSVAFWCNPISGHATLYWYQQILGQGPKLLIQFQNNGVVDDSQLPKDRFSAERLKGVDSTLKIQPAKLEDSAVYLCASSLGLDTGELFFGEGSRLTVL.